This T cell receptor beta chain was identified during a study of cytomegalovirus exposure and HLA in healthy donors. Study-level information: The approximately 130 validation repertoires and the 666 first-cohort repertoires shared a platform, a later analysis reported.

TCRdb keeps only in-frame clones here, not all; method: immunoSEQ multiplex PCR. The sample has around 250,000 clones; 80% to 95% are singletons. V was pared by 3 bases and J by 2 bases, with 4 bases of the junction left unmatched. There are 14 residues in the CDR3. The germline V gene encodes CDR1 SGHDT and CDR2 YYEEEE. The V gene is TRBV5-6, the J gene TRBJ2-7; TRBD1 agrees at 8 bases. Sequencing input: PBMCs. This TCR came from a woman younger than 45 in good health and CMV-seronegative. The CDR3, as DNA: TGTGCCAGCAGCTACAGGGGGTCCACCTACGAGCAGTACTTC. Translating gives CASSYRGSTYEQYF.